The 5 T cell receptor beta chains presented below share a single source sample, sequenced in a study of CXCR3-negative and CXCR3-positive naive CD8 T cells. Libraries of TRB cDNA were made by 5' RACE and carried UMIs. TCRdb reanalyzed the 5' RACE reads, giving one entry per CDR3 protein sequence and no DNA. This table holds 45,000 to 55,000 distinct CDR3 sequences. Sequencing used memory CD8+ T cells from blood. The receptor set was obtained from a human donor in good health. Some clones in this sample may be carry-over from other donors' samples.

The chain uses TRBV7-3 and TRBJ1-1. CDR1 is SGHTA and CDR2 is FQGTGA in the germline V gene. This CDR3 is built from 14 residues. This CDR3 is CASSSPGLEDLLLF. The complete variable domain, with remaining parts taken from reference TRBV7-3 and TRBJ1-1, reads GAGVSQTPSNKVTEKGKYVELRCDPISGHTALYWYRQSLGQGPEFLIYFQGTGAADDSGLPNDRFFAVRPEGSVSTLKIQRTERGDSAVYLCASSSPGLEDLLLFGQGTRLTVV.

This rearrangement joins TRBV3-1 to TRBJ1-1. CDR1 and CDR2 from the germline V gene are LGHDT and YNNKEL (reference sequence). This CDR3 has 14 amino acids. The CDR3 protein is CASSEGSMNTEAFF.

The chain links TRBV6-2 or TRBV6-3 to TRBJ2-7; TCRdb's D call, TRBD1, is unchecked because there is no DNA. The CDR3 covers 14 residues. The germline V gene encodes CDR1 MNHEY and CDR2 SVGEGT. CDR3 residues: CASSYMTDSYEQYF.

The rearrangement joins TRBV5-6 to TRBJ2-5; the D call of TRBD1 rests on TCRdb alone, since no DNA is present to check it. There are 13 residues in the CDR3. CDR1 and CDR2 (germline): SGHDT, YYEEEE. The CDR3 spells CASSLGGGETQYF.

CDR3 protein: CASSRSPAGQETQYF. The chain carries TRBV3-1 and TRBJ2-5; TCRdb reports TRBD2, a call that lacks DNA to check it against. CDR3 size: 15 residues. Germline V gene lookup returns CDR1 LGHDT and CDR2 YNNKEL (reference sequence).